The 2 T cell receptor beta chains presented below share a single source sample, sequenced in a study of shared clonotypes between healthy human individuals. The data were produced by immunoSEQ multiplex PCR, yet TCRdb's version contains in-frame clones alone and is incomplete. The sample has about 2,200,000 clones; about 92% are singletons. Terminally differentiated effector memory CD45RA+ cells were left out of the naive CD8 fraction, which was CD45RO-negative and positively selected for CCR7. Sequences were obtained from naive CD8+ T cells from PBMCs. The receptors here all came from a man aged 18 to 29 in good health. Some clones in this sample may be carry-over from other donors' samples.

The genes are TRBV19 and TRBJ2-7; possible D gene TRBD2, 5 bases. Germline V lookup: CDR1 LNHDA, CDR2 SQIVND (reference sequence). The CDR3 is 13 amino acids. Between the trimmed V and J ends, which lost 4 bases and 3 bases, there was a span of 10 bases. This CDR3 is CASSKSSFYEQYF. As DNA, the CDR3 is TGTGCCAGTAGTAAATCTAGCTTCTACGAGCAGTACTTC.

As to this clone: Other DNA variants within this sample encode the same CDR3. This chain joins TRBV19 and TRBJ2-1; tentatively, D is TRBD2 (6 bases). Trimming cost V 1 base and J 3 bases, with 10 bases left between them. Germline V gene lookup returns CDR1 LNHDA and CDR2 SQIVND (reference sequence). The CDR3 runs 15 residues. DNA for the CDR3: TGTGCCAGTAGTATAGGGCAGGGACTCTACAATGAGCAGTTCTTC. As protein: CASSIGQGLYNEQFF.